This T cell receptor (beta chain) was captured by sequencing in a study of T cells in Graves' hyperthyroidism and ophthalmopathy. Investigators excluded patients with uncontrolled infection, other autoimmune disease, pregnancy or lactation. Whole-study results and caveats: Median prediction lead before ophthalmopathy onset was roughly 6 months with the model. Most thyroid clonotypes expanded above 0.001 were also detected in blood.

Amplification of TCR beta CDR3 regions used RNA as the template. The primer set for the first-round RT-PCR of the TCR CDR3 was HTBI. TCRdb processed the multiplex PCR reads anew with MiXCR; each CDR3 protein has one entry. The table has hundreds of thousands of distinct CDR3 sequences, roughly 14% seen once. This clonotype was detected ten times or more. As yet, its antigen is unknown. This receptor was identified in a woman aged 50 to 60 with Graves' ophthalmopathy. Material: blood.

CDR3 coding DNA: TGCAGTGCTAGTTGGGGTCAGACACCGTCCTACGAGCAGTACTTC. It translates to CSASWGQTPSYEQYF. The genes are TRBV20-1 and TRBJ2-7; no reliable D call. The CDR3 extends over 15 amino acids. V shed 3 bases and J shed 1 base, with 16 bases lying between them. Per germline, CDR1 DFQATT and CDR2 SNEGSKA (reference sequence).